This paragraph covers one TCR beta chain sequence. Which antigen it targets is not known. Base-call qualities are not available, and no considerably larger clone is one nucleotide away. According to the study, the label for this sample's time point signals: 4 weeks on oral tofacitinib. The treatment or condition label corresponds to: oral pan-JAK inhibitor, 5-10 mg twice daily. Lesional scalp punch biopsies and peripheral blood were obtained from alopecia areata patients. PBMCs were separated by density centrifugation and stained for CD3, CD4 and CD8, after which CD4+ and CD8+ T cells were sorted on a FACSAria. The junction shows trimming of 5 bases on V and 4 bases on J, plus 12 bases between the germline ends. Taken from the germline V gene (reference sequence), the CDR1 and CDR2 loops are SEHNR and FQNEAQ. From the cysteine up to the phenylalanine, the CDR3 has a length of 15 residues. The CDR3 DNA has 45 bases and is translated from base 1.

Library construction relied on the immunoSEQ multiplex PCR assay. For TCR sequencing, RNA was extracted from every sample and reverse transcribed into cDNA to serve as template. SuperScript III was used for first-strand cDNA synthesis, primed with a 2:1 mix of oligo-dT and random hexamers. A synthetic immune receptor repertoire was used to assess amplification bias, and residual bias was removed computationally. The study's processing was this. Raw reads were preprocessed to remove errors, and CDR3 was defined according to IMGT conventions as the region from the conserved cysteine to phenylalanine. To get clonality, Shannon entropy was normalized by log2 of the number of productive unique TCRs and the result was subtracted from 1. Whether each scalp clone was CD4 or CD8 was inferred by checking scalp TCRbeta sequences against the CD4 and CD8 repertoires from sorted blood. TCRdb re-hosts the immuneACCESS table, in-frame sequences only. Its copies lack some clones; in the studies checked, an unresolved V gene accounts for under half of them, and the cause for the rest is not known. That table gives V, J and clone size, and the DNA gave D and trimming. The table for this sample lists some 190,000 clones; around 56% of them were counted only once. The leading ten clones occupy approximately 0.7% of the sample.

The entry originates in a study of CD8+ T cells in alopecia areata (dated by TCRdb to 2017 to 2018). In the study overall: Treated patients were enrolled in an open-label pilot trial of oral tofacitinib at 5 to 10 mg twice daily for moderate-to-severe alopecia areata. In both human patients and the C3H/HeJ mouse model, the study applied high-throughput TCRbeta sequencing to look at T cell clonal expansion in alopecia areata. The RNA source kit depended on sample type: the PAXgene miRNA kit for fixed scalp, the miRNeasy kit for PBMCs, and the RNeasy kit for mouse skin. Patients received tofacitinib for 6 to 18 months and were then followed off drug for 6 months to check for delayed response and recurrence. Tofacitinib-treated patients had biopsies at baseline and at 4 and 24 weeks of treatment, with a later scalp biopsy in several patients. Scalp clonality was compared among normal scalp (n=4), patchy alopecia areata scalp (n=8), and alopecia totalis/universalis scalp (n=8). On the human side, TCRbeta sequencing was run on scalp tissue and on sorted CD4+ and CD8+ peripheral blood T cells from healthy controls and from alopecia areata patients with either patchy or totalis/universalis disease. For the treated patients, the SALT score, which quantifies what percentage of scalp surface area is affected, served as the measure of disease severity. TCRbeta CDR3 regions were amplified by immunoSEQ multiplex PCR with 35 Vbeta forward and 13 Jbeta reverse primers. General study outcomes and caveats: Compared with mice, TCR sequences shared between patients were less clear, possibly partly because of HLA diversity across the patient population. Scalp clonality and the number of expanded CD8+ clones among the top 100 scalp clones were significantly decreased by tofacitinib. Resident alphabeta T cells in normal human skin are also sequenced, complicating scalp TCR repertoire analysis, unlike mouse skin dominated by gammadelta T cells. During tofacitinib treatment, many expanded lesional clones stuck around in both scalp and blood, and this persistence may partly explain why relapse happens after treatment is stopped. Because the treated cohort was small and had just a single nonresponder, larger studies are needed to establish links between baseline CD8+ expansion and response. Higher clonality and more expanded CD8+ clones were observed in lesional scalp than in normal scalp, particularly in alopecia totalis/universalis, a finding suggestive of antigenic drive.

The source material was CD4+ T cells sorted from blood, sampled at week 4, from a patient treated with tofacitinib. The chain joins TRBV7-9 to TRBJ2-6, with the D gene too uncertain to name. The sequence came from a human donor with alopecia areata. The nucleotides read TGTGCCAGCAGCCCCCCGACGAGCGGGGCCAACGTCCTGACTTTC. It specifies CASSPPTSGANVLTF.